The rows below give T cell receptor beta chains drawn from one sample of a study of cytomegalovirus exposure and HLA in healthy donors. The repertoire was sequenced with immunoSEQ multiplex PCR; TCRdb's copy has only in-frame clones and lacks some. The table shows about 43,000 clones, with about 60% occurring only once. The sequencing input was PBMCs. These receptors were taken from a man in his 60s in good health and CMV-seropositive. Each CDR3 is given with its conserved first and last residue. D genes are given only for firm matches. Clone size is not always given. Where it is, it says once, few, many or a class for expanded clones.

>TRBV6-1|.|TRBJ1-2|.|13
TGTGCCAGCAGTGAAGTAGAGATCTATGGCTACACCTTC
CASSEVEIYGYTF
>TRBV7-9|.|TRBJ2-1|few|14
TGTGCCAGCAGCTTAGGAAGTGCTATGAATGAGCAGTTCTTC
CASSLGSAMNEQFF
>TRBV5-1|.|TRBJ2-5|.|13
TGCGCCAGCAGCGCCGGGACTCAAGAGACCCAGTACTTC
CASSAGTQETQYF
>TRBV5-4|TRBD1|TRBJ2-7|.|15
TGTGCCAGCAGCTTGGGGACAGGCCTAAGCTACGAGCAGTACTTC
CASSLGTGLSYEQYF
>TRBV11-3|.|TRBJ2-2|.|14
TGTGCCAGCAGCTTAGGACAGGTGTCCGGGGAGCTGTTTTTT
CASSLGQVSGELFF
>TRBV5-6|TRBD1|TRBJ1-5|.|15
TGTGCCAGCAGCTTGGCCGCGACAGGGGGGCAGCCCCAGCATTTT
CASSLAATGGQPQHF
>TRBV7-6|.|TRBJ1-5|.|17
TGTGCCAGCAGCTTAGGGGCGGGGTACCGCCGCAATCAGCCCCAGCATTTT
CASSLGAGYRRNQPQHF
>TRBV7-9|TRBD1|TRBJ1-2|.|16
TGTGCCAGCAGCCAATCCCTAACAGGGGTGGACTATGGCTACACCTTC
CASSQSLTGVDYGYTF
>TRBV12-2|.|TRBJ1-5|.|15
TGTGCAAGTCGTCCTCGACAGGGTAGCAATCAGCCCCAGCATTTT
CASRPRQGSNQPQHF
>TRBV7-9|TRBD2|TRBJ2-1|.|15
TGTGCCAGCATCGGCGGGAGGGCCCTGAGGAATGAGCAGTTCTTC
CASIGGRALRNEQFF
>TRBV28|TRBD1|TRBJ2-6|.|17
TGTGCCAGCAAGGAGGACAGGGTGCTTCCCGGGGCCAACGTCCTGACTTTC
CASKEDRVLPGANVLTF
>TRBV7-8|TRBD2|TRBJ2-7|.|15
TGTGCCAGCAGCCCCAGACTAGCGGGAGAAGACGAGCAGTACTTC
CASSPRLAGEDEQYF
>TRBV6-6|.|TRBJ2-1|.|16
TGTGCCAGCAGTTACGTTCTATTAAGTCGGTCCAATGAGCAGTTCTTC
CASSYVLLSRSNEQFF
>TRBV4-2|.|TRBJ1-1|few|15
TGTGCCAGCAGCCAAGCCGCGGGCGCCGACACTGAAGCTTTCTTT
CASSQAAGADTEAFF
>TRBV2|TRBD2|TRBJ2-7|.|14
TGTGCCAGCAGCTGGACTAGCGGGAGCTACGAGCAGTACTTC
CASSWTSGSYEQYF
>TRBV5-4|TRBD2|TRBJ2-2|.|16
TGTGCCAGCAGCCCCGGGACTAGCGGTAACACCGGGGAGCTGTTTTTT
CASSPGTSGNTGELFF
>TRBV28|TRBD1|TRBJ2-5|once|14
TGTGCCAGCAGTTTTGACAGGGGGGAGCATGAGCAGTACTTC
CASSFDRGEHEQYF
>TRBV7-2|.|TRBJ2-3|.|13
TGTGCCAGCAGCTTAACATATGCAGATACGCAGTATTTT
CASSLTYADTQYF
>TRBV15|.|TRBJ2-1|few|14
TGTGCCACCAGCTCCCCAGGGGTGGCCAATGAGCAGTTCTTC
CATSSPGVANEQFF
>TRBV5-4|TRBD2|TRBJ2-3|.|16
TGTGCCAGCAGCCCCGGACTAGCGGGATCATCAGATACGCAGTATTTT
CASSPGLAGSSDTQYF